Presented here are 7 T cell receptor beta chains from one specimen sequenced in a study of T cells in Graves' hyperthyroidism and ophthalmopathy. Researchers took RNA transcripts and amplified the TCR beta CDR3 regions from them. The HTBI set primed first-round TCR CDR3 RT-PCR. TCRdb ran MiXCR on the multiplex PCR reads and lists one entry per CDR3 protein. The sample includes more than 500,000 distinct CDR3 sequences, around 13% of them seen just once. Specimen: blood. The origin of the receptors is a woman aged 40 to 50 with Graves' hyperthyroidism.

Many counts were recorded for this clonotype. V gene TRBV11-1 combines with J gene TRBJ2-1; D is undetermined. This CDR3 is built from 15 residues. The germline V gene has CDR1 SGHAT and CDR2 FQDESV (reference sequence). V lost 1 base to trimming and J lost 0 bases, with 7 bases between them. As DNA, the CDR3 is TGTGCCAGCAGCTTAGGTCAATTCTCCTACAATGAGCAGTTCTTC. It yields the protein CASSLGQFSYNEQFF.

Ten or more counts support this clonotype. The chain recombines TRBV30 with TRBJ1-5, with 8 nucleotides matching TRBD1. The CDR3 extends over 13 amino acids. Trimming cost V 7 bases and J 3 bases; bases outside gene matches: 5. Germline lookup yields CDR1 GTSNPN and CDR2 SVGIG (reference sequence). The DNA of the CDR3 is TGTGCCTTAGACAGGGGTTTCAATCAGCCCCAGCATTTT. As protein: CALDRGFNQPQHF.

The chain combines TRBV6-1 with TRBJ2-7, with TRBD2 matching over 10 bases. Germline V gene sequence: CDR1 MNHNS, CDR2 SASEGT. Trimming at V came to 5 bases and at J to 7 bases, leaving 14 bases not matched to a gene. The CDR3 has 16 residues. The CDR3 sequence: CASSRKPGLATDEQYF. CDR3 sequence (DNA): TGTGCCAGCAGTCGGAAACCGGGACTAGCGACTGATGAGCAGTACTTC.

The V gene is TRBV6-1, the J gene TRBJ1-2; perhaps TRBD1 as D (5 bases). The CDR3 has 14 residues. Germline V lookup: CDR1 MNHNS, CDR2 SASEGT. V lost 7 bases, J lost 1 base, and 13 bases lay in between. The CDR3: CASTRGAGNYGYTF. The CDR3 coding sequence is TGTGCCAGCACGAGAGGGGCGGGTAACTATGGCTACACCTTC.

The genes are TRBV19 and TRBJ2-7, with 8 bases aligning to TRBD2. The ends lost 5 bases at V and 0 bases at J; junction bases unmatched: 6. CDR3 length equals 15 residues. Germline CDR1 reads LNHDA; CDR2 reads SQIVND (reference sequence). This chain's CDR3 is CASSYSSGTSYEQYF. For the CDR3, the DNA is TGTGCCAGTAGTTACAGTAGCGGGACCTCCTACGAGCAGTACTTC.

This clonotype has at least ten counts. The junction does not match germline at one end; this may be a read error. CDR3 loop: CASSEGEGFGYTF. The CDR3 coding sequence is TGTGCCAGCAGCGAAGGGGAAGGCTTTGGCTACACCTTC. The chain has TRBV2 and TRBJ1-2; possible D gene TRBD1, 5 bases. Per the germline V gene, CDR1 is SNHLY and CDR2 is FYNNEI. The CDR3 is 13 residues long.

The table lists this clonotype with many counts. The genes are TRBV5-1 and TRBJ2-2, with 9 bases lining up with TRBD2. This CDR3 is built from 16 residues. Germline V gives CDR1 SGHRS, CDR2 YFSETQ. Trimming at V came to 4 bases and at J to 4 bases, leaving 8 bases not matched to a gene. The CDR3 coding sequence is TGCGCCAGCAGCCGGAGGACTAGCGCGGGCACCGGGGAGCTGTTTTTT. It specifies CASSRRTSAGTGELFF.